The 26 T cell receptor beta chains presented below share a single source sample, sequenced in a study of metastatic and nonmetastatic thyroid tumors. Thyroid surgery was performed in patients who had received no treatment beforehand. Using MiXCR, TCRdb re-called clones from the PCR reads. The sample lists 29,000 or so clones; about 4% were seen once. Sequenced material: blood. These receptors all stem from a female donor with papillary thyroid cancer or a benign thyroid nodule (not recorded which). Some clones in this sample may be carry-over from other donors' samples.

This clone was counted at least ten times. CDR3 sequence reads: CASSSSGTGYNEQFF. CDR3 coding DNA: TGTGCCAGCAGTTCATCCGGAACAGGCTACAATGAGCAGTTCTTC. This sequence joins TRBV13 and TRBJ2-1, with D possibly TRBD1 on 5 matching bases. Deletions cut 6 bases from V and 3 bases from J, with 15 bases between. The CDR3 length is 15 residues. Germline CDR1 is PRHDT and CDR2 is FYEKMQ (reference sequence).

This clone is labeled as medium-sized (0.01 to 0.1%). The CDR3 protein is CASSLTLADYNEQFF. The DNA for the CDR3 is TGTGCCAGCAGTTTAACACTAGCGGACTACAATGAGCAGTTCTTC. The gene calls are TRBV28 and TRBJ2-1; 8 bases are shared with TRBD2. J gave up 3 bases and V 2 bases, and 3 bases lay outside the gene matches. The CDR3 runs 15 residues. Per germline, CDR1 MDHEN and CDR2 SYDVKM. The variable domain in full, completed from reference TRBV28 and TRBJ2-1, reads DVKVTQSSRYLVKRTGEKVFLECVQDMDHENMFWYRQDPGLGLRLIYFSYDVKMKEKGDIPEGYSVSREKKERFSLILESASTNQTSMYLCASSLTLADYNEQFFGPGTRLTVL.

This clone has at least ten counts. The J gene is TRBJ1-5, the V gene TRBV19; tentatively, D is TRBD1 (5 bases). V lost 4 bases, J lost 7 bases, and 17 bases lay in between. The CDR3 totals 15 residues. Germline values: CDR1 LNHDA, CDR2 SQIVND (reference sequence). The CDR3 here is CASSTYDSNQQPQHF. CDR3 in DNA: TGTGCCAGTAGTACCTATGACAGCAATCAACAGCCCCAGCATTTT. Using reference TRBV19 and TRBJ1-5 for the parts outside the CDR3, the full variable domain is DGGITQSPKYLFRKEGQNVTLSCEQNLNHDAMYWYRQDPGQGLRLIYYSQIVNDFQKGDIAEGYSVSREKKESFPLTVTSAQKNPTAFYLCASSTYDSNQQPQHFGDGTRLSIL.

The chain is built from TRBV6-1 and TRBJ2-2; the match to TRBD2 covers 9 bases. The V gene end was trimmed by 8 bases and the J gene end by 6 bases; junction bases not matched to a gene: 13. CDR1 and CDR2 (germline): MNHNS, SASEGT. The CDR3 is 16 residues long. The chain's CDR3 is CASVSVAGGPSGELFF. DNA of the CDR3: TGTGCCAGCGTAAGTGTTGCGGGAGGGCCGTCCGGGGAGCTGTTTTTT.

A few counts support this clone. At one of its ends the junction is not consistent with the germline gene, which may arise from a read error. CDR3 residues: CSARIGGNQPQNF. The CDR3 DNA reads TGCAGTGCTAGGATAGGGGGCAACCAGCCCCAGAATTTT. The V call is TRBV20-1, the J call TRBJ1-5, with TRBD1 matching 7 bases. The CDR3 runs to 13 residues. Germline CDR1 is DFQATT and CDR2 is SNEGSKA (reference sequence).

In this sample, this clone turned up a few times. The chain employs TRBV27 and TRBJ2-1, with 10 bases aligning to TRBD1. The CDR3 length is 15 residues. Germline CDR1 MNHEY, CDR2 SMNVEV (reference sequence). Losses at the gene ends were 5 bases for V and 2 bases for J; bases not matched to a gene: 3. CDR3 in amino acids: CASSAGTGAYNEQFF. The DNA of the CDR3 is TGTGCCAGCAGTGCCGGGACAGGGGCCTACAATGAGCAGTTCTTC.

This clone was seen ten or more times. The V gene is TRBV20-1, the J gene TRBJ2-7; TRBD2 matches 9 bases. Germline V gene data show CDR1 as DFQATT and CDR2 as SNEGSKA (reference sequence). V dropped 0 bases and J dropped 7; count of bases not matched to a gene: 10. The CDR3 spans 15 residues. CDR3 nucleotides: TGCAGTGCTAGAGATCCGGCTAGCGGGATATATGAGCAGTACTTC. It specifies CSARDPASGIYEQYF.

This clone was seen repeatedly, ten times or more. The chain is built from TRBV5-5 and TRBJ1-1; D is ambiguous. Germline values: CDR1 SGHKS, CDR2 YYEKEE (reference sequence). Trimming stripped 3 bases from V and 3 bases from J, with 12 bases between. This CDR3 contains 14 residues. The CDR3 nucleotides are TGTGCCAGCAGCTCCCCGGGAGGGCACACTGAAGCTTTCTTT. Its protein product is CASSSPGGHTEAFF.

This chain uses TRBV27 with TRBJ2-1; TRBD2 agrees at 9 bases. This CDR3 spans 15 amino acids. Germline CDR1 is MNHEY and CDR2 is SMNVEV (reference sequence). Trimming at V came to 6 bases and at J to 7 bases, leaving 10 bases not matched to a gene. The CDR3 protein is CASSISGLALNEQFF. CDR3 coding DNA: TGTGCCAGCAGCATAAGTGGACTAGCGTTAAATGAGCAGTTCTTC.

This clone was detected only a few times. V usage is TRBV5-1 and J usage is TRBJ2-7; TRBD2 matches 11 bases. The CDR3 is 14 amino acids. V was pared by 5 bases and J by 4 bases, with 5 bases of the junction left unmatched. Germline CDR1 SGHRS, CDR2 YFSETQ. The CDR3 nucleotides are TGCGCCAGCAGACTGACTAGCGGGGTATACGAGCAGTACTTC. Translation: CASRLTSGVYEQYF.

In this sample, this clone turned up a few times. V and J are TRBV12-3 or TRBV12-4 and TRBJ2-3, with D tentatively TRBD1 (6 bases). Trimming removed 6 bases from V and 2 bases from J, with 12 bases in between. The CDR3 runs 14 residues. Here the CDR3 DNA reads TGTGCCAGCAGCCTAAACAGGGCCACAGATACGCAGTATTTT. This encodes CASSLNRATDTQYF.

This clone was observed a few times. The genes are TRBV5-1 and TRBJ1-2; D may be TRBD1 (6 bases). V lost 7 bases and J lost 4, with 20 bases in between. Germline-derived CDR1 and CDR2 are SGHRS and YFSETQ. This CDR3 is built from 15 residues. The CDR3 region has the DNA TGCGCCAGCCACCCCGGGACAACCGGAACCTATGGCTACACCTTC. It is translated as CASHPGTTGTYGYTF. Variable domain in full (rest from reference TRBV5-1 and TRBJ1-2): KAGVTQTPRYLIKTRGQQVTLSCSPISGHRSVSWYQQTPGQGLQFLFEYFSETQRNKGNFPGRFSGRQFSNSRSEMNVSTLELGDSALYLCASHPGTTGTYGYTFGSGTRLTVV.

This clone was detected only a few times. The V and J genes are TRBV20-1 and TRBJ2-7, with 8 bases that match TRBD1. Germline values: CDR1 DFQATT, CDR2 SNEGSKA (reference sequence). V was pared by 6 bases and J by 2 bases, with 9 bases of the junction left unmatched. The CDR3 is 14 residues long. The CDR3 spells CSAMNWDRPYEQYF. CDR3 DNA sequence: TGCAGTGCCATGAACTGGGACAGGCCCTACGAGCAGTACTTC.

This clone was seen many times. V is TRBV9 and J is TRBJ2-2, with 8 bases fitting TRBD2. The CDR3 consists of 16 residues. J gave up 3 bases and V 0 bases, and 4 bases lay outside the gene matches. From germline, CDR1 is SGDLS and CDR2 YYNGEE. The CDR3 coding sequence is TGTGCCAGCAGCGTAGTCCCTAGCGGGTACACCGGGGAGCTGTTTTTT. Translation: CASSVVPSGYTGELFF.

This clone was detected many times. The chain carries TRBV7-2 and TRBJ2-3; D is unclear. Germline values: CDR1 SGHTA, CDR2 FQGNSA. The V end was cut by 1 base, the J end by 0 bases, with 14 bases between. The CDR3 has 17 amino acids. CDR3 nucleotides: TGTGCCAGCAGCTTAGACGGAGCTCTAACTAGCACAGATACGCAGTATTTT. This codes for CASSLDGALTSTDTQYF.

This clone was seen ten or more times. The gene calls are TRBV25-1 and TRBJ2-3, with TRBD1 identical over 7 bases. Germline-derived CDR1 and CDR2 are MGHDK and SYGVNS. The CDR3 is 13 residues long. V lost 5 bases and J lost 5; bases outside the gene matches: 4. CDR3 loop: CASSRTGGDTQYF. The CDR3 region has the DNA TGTGCCAGCAGTCGGACAGGAGGAGATACGCAGTATTTT. Full variable domain (missing parts from reference TRBV25-1 and TRBJ2-3): EADIYQTPRYLVIGTGKKITLECSQTMGHDKMYWYQQDPGMELHLIHYSYGVNSTEKGDLSSESTVSRIRTEHFPLTLESARPSHTSQYLCASSRTGGDTQYFGPGTRLTVL.

The genes are TRBV18 and TRBJ1-1; D gene uncertain. The CDR3 loop spans 14 amino acids. V lost 2 bases to trimming and J lost 4 bases, with 11 bases between them. Germline values: CDR1 KGHSH, CDR2 LQKENI. The CDR3 reads CASSPRGRTTEAFF. CDR3 in DNA: TGTGCCAGCTCACCAAGAGGGAGGACCACTGAAGCTTTCTTT.

This clone was detected many times. The rearrangement uses TRBV20-1 and TRBJ2-7; 7 bases match TRBD1. The CDR3 runs to 11 residues. V was pared by 5 bases and J by 6 bases, with 4 bases of the junction left unmatched. Germline-derived CDR1 and CDR2 are DFQATT and SNEGSKA (reference sequence). This CDR3 reads CSAETGIEQYF. CDR3 in DNA: TGCAGTGCTGAGACAGGGATCGAGCAGTACTTC.

This clone was observed a single time. The rearrangement links TRBV19 to TRBJ1-3; D uncertain. Trimming took 5 bases from V and 8 from J, leaving 13 bases between them. The germline gives CDR1 LNHDA, CDR2 SQIVND (reference sequence). CDR3 size: 13 residues. CDR3 in DNA: TGTGCCAGTAGTTTCGGCGTAAGGGACACCATATATTTT. Its protein is CASSFGVRDTIYF.

This clone was detected many times. With a much larger clone just one base away, this may be a read error. The identical CDR3 is also encoded by other nucleotide sequences in the sample. The gene calls are TRBV7-2 and TRBJ1-1; the D is unclear. The CDR3 is made up of 13 amino acids. Trimming took off 6 bases at V and 4 bases at J, with 12 bases between the two ends. In germline, CDR1 is SGHTA, CDR2 FQGNSA. The CDR3 region has the DNA TGTGCCAGCAGTGCAGACCGGGGCACTGAAGCTTTCTTT. Translated, it gives CASSADRGTEAFF. The whole variable domain, remainder taken from reference TRBV7-2 and TRBJ1-1, is GAGVSQSPSNKVTEKGKDVELRCDPISGHTALYWYRQSLGQGLEFLIYFQGNSAPDKSGLPSDRFSAERTGGSVSTLTIQRTQQEDSAVYLCASSADRGTEAFFGQGTRLTVV.

This clone has at least ten counts. This chain uses TRBV5-4 with TRBJ2-2, with D possibly being TRBD1 or TRBD2 (5 bases each). CDR3 length: 17 amino acids. CDR1 is SGHNT and CDR2 is YYREEE in the germline V gene (reference sequence). Trimming shortened V by 0 bases and J by 3 bases, and 15 bases separated the two germline ends. The CDR3 here is CASSLGGVLGDTGELFF. The DNA for the CDR3 is TGTGCCAGCAGCTTGGGGGGTGTTTTGGGGGACACCGGGGAGCTGTTTTTT.

Many counts were recorded for this clone. Other DNA sequences of this sample code for an identical CDR3. This sequence joins TRBV10-1 and TRBJ2-3, with D unresolved. V lost 3 bases and J 0 bases, leaving 7 bases between the germline ends. CDR3 length: 14 amino acids. CDR1 and CDR2 from the germline V gene are WNHNN and SYGVQD (reference sequence). The CDR3 DNA reads as TGCGCCAGCAGTGAATCTGCTAGCACAGATACGCAGTATTTT. It encodes CASSESASTDTQYF.

The chain has TRBV7-9 and TRBJ1-2, with D perhaps TRBD1 (6 bases). The V and J ends lost 3 bases and 6 bases respectively, with 14 bases between them. The germline V gene has CDR1 SEHNR and CDR2 FQNEAQ (reference sequence). CDR3 length equals 14 residues. CDR3 protein: CASSFTGGANGYTF. The CDR3 nucleotides are TGTGCCAGCAGCTTTACCGGGGGGGCGAATGGCTACACCTTC.

This clone was picked up many times. This chain connects TRBV19 to TRBJ1-5, with TRBD1 as a possible D gene (5 bases). V was trimmed by 8 bases and J by 3 bases, leaving 14 bases between them. The CDR3 covers 14 residues. CDR1 and CDR2 from the germline V gene are LNHDA and SQIVND (reference sequence). The CDR3 here is CASEAGDHNQPQHF. CDR3 nucleotides: TGTGCCAGTGAAGCGGGGGATCACAATCAGCCCCAGCATTTT.

This clone was picked up a small number of times. The chain has TRBV2 and TRBJ1-1; D not certain. This CDR3 region has 14 residues. The germline V gene has CDR1 SNHLY and CDR2 FYNNEI. V lost 2 bases, J lost 4 bases, and 11 bases lay in between. The CDR3 spells CASSESPGTTEAFF. The CDR3, as DNA: TGTGCCAGCAGTGAAAGTCCGGGTACCACTGAAGCTTTCTTT.

This clone was counted between two and nine times. A read error may produce the germline difference seen at one junction end. The chain has TRBV2 and TRBJ2-7, with D hard to call. The CDR3 length is 12 residues. Germline CDR1 SNHLY, CDR2 FYNNEI. The CDR3 reads CASSPIGKEHYF. CDR3 bases: TGTGCCAGCAGCCCCATAGGAAAGGAGCACTACTTC.